This T cell receptor (beta chain) was obtained from a study of T cell responses to AZD1222 COVID-19 vaccine. Study-level information: Second-dose intervals near 4 or 12 weeks were combined. Study-wide findings and caveats: Increased Spike-specific TCR breadth and depth were observed after two AZD1222 doses. Baseline seropositives among AZD1222 recipients totaled only six or seven. Researchers report vaccine-associated CD4 TCRs spanning spike, with dominance at 160-218 and 743-854.

In germline, CDR1 is MDHEN, CDR2 SYDVKM. V lost 6 bases and J 11 bases, leaving 13 bases between the germline ends. This CDR3 region has 11 residues. Concerning this clone: The antigen is undetermined.

Generated by immunoSEQ multiplex PCR, the TCRdb table keeps only in-frame clones and is missing some. The sample carries some 180,000 clones, more than 80% recorded once. The chain links TRBV28 to TRBJ1-1; D unresolved. The sequence was obtained from an adult in good health. Sequencing was performed on peripheral blood, taken on day 0 of AZD1222 vaccination. CDR3 in amino acids: CASSQVGSAFF. CDR3 DNA sequence: TGTGCCAGCAGCCAGGTCGGTTCCGCTTTCTTT.